This T cell receptor (beta chain) was retrieved from a study of T cells after yellow fever vaccination (dated by TCRdb to about 2019). Regarding the complete study: The SMART-Seq v4 Ultra Low Input RNA kit was used to prepare libraries from fractions with low cell numbers. Two healthy male donors, one aged 18 to 30 and one aged 30 to 40 years, were included in the cohort. Blood was drawn at multiple timepoints before and after primary and secondary immunization, with bulk PBMC replicates and cell subsets isolated. To follow T-cell clones before and after primary and booster YFV17D yellow fever vaccination, bulk TCR alpha and beta repertoires were sequenced over time. Study-wide conclusions, independent of this receptor: After the booster, most clones that had expanded after primary vaccination were detected again (roughly 95% of CD4 and more than 80% of CD8), suggesting broad maintenance of memory. Because only two donors were included in the study, the extent to which the findings can be generalized is limited. Compared with the primary T-cell response, the secondary T-cell response was weaker but faster, peaking on day 5 rather than day 15. FACS-sorted repertoires could contain abundant contaminating clonotypes from the bulk population, so computational filtering was required. A small fraction of clonotypes appeared in both the CD4 and CD8 compartments, likely as a result of convergent recombination.

The junction shows trimming of 6 bases on V and 2 bases on J, and the gene matches do not reach 4 bases of it. There are 14 amino acids in the CDR3, from cysteine to phenylalanine inclusive. The read is trimmed to its CDR3 DNA, 42 bases read in frame from base 1. TCR cDNA was made using 5'RACE template switching, a step that added a universal primer site and unique molecular identifiers. Priming of cDNA synthesis was performed from both the TCR alpha and TCR beta constant segments. Library amplification used two PCR steps, and the second PCR step added sample barcodes and sequencing adapters. Sequencing of the libraries was done on either Illumina HiSeq 2500 (2x100 bp) or NovaSeq (2x150 bp). In the source study's methods: MIGEC was used to demultiplex reads and collapse the reads into UMI consensus sequences, and MiXCR was used for V(D)J alignment. Using edgeR on replicate PBMC samples, clonotypes were called vaccine-responding if FDR was below 0.01 and the log2 fold change was above 5 up to day 15. Each bulk clonotype received a CD4 or CD8 identity based on whether the sequenced CD4 or CD8 repertoire contained that clonotype at higher abundance. Through fastp at Q25 and MiXCR, TCRdb rebuilt clones from the public reads, retaining in-frame beta chains. Every entry covers one CDR3 protein and lists the most common genes and DNA from its rows. The V and J calls were determined by TCRdb, not by the authors. This sample gives 250,000 to 300,000 distinct CDR3 sequences in total; 13% of them show up just once. The ten largest account for 0.45% to 0.65% of the sample.

The label giving this sample's treatment or condition can be read as: live attenuated yellow fever vaccine strain. A standard Ficoll-Paque protocol was used to isolate PBMCs from peripheral blood. Dynabeads CD4 and CD8 positive selection kits were used to isolate CD4 and CD8 T-cell fractions. TriZol was used to extract RNA from bulk PBMCs, CD4 and CD8 fractions, and dextramer-positive and dextramer-negative fractions. This clonotype was observed a handful of times. Its recognized antigen is unknown. No much larger clone is present one base from it, and per-base qualities are unavailable. The sequences come from CD4+ T cells sorted from PBMCs, collected 45 days after the yellow fever booster vaccination. The receptor was isolated from a man aged 25 to 40 who received the YFV17D yellow fever vaccine. The chain is made from TRBV12-3 or TRBV12-4 and TRBJ1-1; a stretch of 9 junction bases matches TRBD1. CDR3 reads: CASRLTGGNTEAFF. The DNA reads TGTGCCAGCAGACTGACAGGGGGAAACACTGAAGCTTTCTTT.